These 5 T cell receptor beta chains were all obtained from the same sample, sequenced in a study of blood T cell repertoires in COVID-19 (dated by TCRdb to 2020 to 2022). Libraries were prepared through the immunoSEQ multiplex PCR assay. TCRdb took over this immuneACCESS table, retaining in-frame rearrangements with V and J assigned. Such tables are incomplete; in checked studies, under half of the missing clones stem from an unresolved V gene, and the remainder is unexplained. The sample profile shows about 250,000 clones; 85% to 90% of them were found once. The top ten hold 1.5% to 2% of the sample. The sample consisted of PBMCs or T cells enriched from blood (not recorded which). The receptors here all came from a woman in her forties or fifties who had recovered from COVID-19.

This clone appeared a few times. The rearrangement joins TRBV18 to TRBJ2-5; possible D gene TRBD1, 6 bases. This CDR3 spans 14 amino acids. The V gene lost 8 bases and the J gene lost 2 bases, with 15 bases spanning the gap. Germline CDR1 reads KGHSH; CDR2 reads LQKENI. Written as DNA, the CDR3 is TGTGCCAGCGCCCCGGGACACCGACAAGAGACCCAGTACTTC. It yields the protein CASAPGHRQETQYF.

V gene TRBV9 combines with J gene TRBJ2-3, with D uncertain. The V and J ends lost 2 bases and 0 bases respectively, with 7 bases between them. CDR1 and CDR2 from the germline V gene are SGDLS and YYNGEE. The CDR3 is 14 residues long. This CDR3 reads CASSVPDSTDTQYF. The CDR3 DNA follows: TGTGCCAGCAGCGTTCCAGATAGCACAGATACGCAGTATTTT.

The chain has TRBV7-2 and TRBJ1-6; 7 bases line up with TRBD1. The CDR3 has 18 amino acids. CDR1 SGHTA and CDR2 FQGNSA come from the germline V gene. The junction had 8 bases not matched to a gene; V was cut back by 3 bases and J by 0 bases. For the CDR3, the DNA is TGTGCCAGCAGCTTCCAACCACAGGGGAGCTCCTATAATTCACCCCTCCACTTT. Its protein product is CASSFQPQGSSYNSPLHF.

The V gene is TRBV7-9, the J gene TRBJ1-1; D unclear. This CDR3 comprises 13 residues. Trimming took 8 bases from V and 0 from J, leaving 10 bases between them. Germline loops: CDR1 SEHNR, CDR2 FQNEAQ (reference sequence). The CDR3 loop is CASQLRVNTEAFF. The CDR3 DNA is TGTGCCAGCCAACTGAGGGTGAACACTGAAGCTTTCTTT.

The chain uses TRBV2 and TRBJ2-1; TRBD1 aligns across 8 bases. V lost 3 bases and J lost 2; bases outside the gene matches: 3. The length of the CDR3 is 15 residues. CDR1 SNHLY and CDR2 FYNNEI come from the germline V gene. CDR3 protein: CASSEDRDAYNEQFF. The CDR3 DNA is TGTGCCAGCAGTGAGGACAGGGATGCCTACAATGAGCAGTTCTTC.